These 9 T cell receptor beta chains share one sample of origin, sequenced in a study of T cells after posttransplantation cyclophosphamide. TCRdb's table, derived via immunoSEQ multiplex PCR, lists solely in-frame clones and lacks some. Observed in the sample are around 35,000 clones, none of them singletons. The material sequenced was PBMCs. Receptors were obtained from a man aged 30 to 45 in good health and a related stem cell transplant donor.

This clone has ten or more counts. This chain connects TRBV4-3 to TRBJ2-1, with 9 bases identical to TRBD2. CDR3 length: 16 amino acids. The germline V gene encodes CDR1 LGHNA and CDR2 YSLEER. Trimming cost V 0 bases and J 4 bases; bases outside gene matches: 4. In nucleotides, the CDR3 is TGCGCCAGCAGCCAAGACGGCGGGGGGGTTTACAATGAGCAGTTCTTC. As protein: CASSQDGGGVYNEQFF.

In this sample, this clone turned up many times. The CDR3 here is CASSDASKAGALAFF. CDR3 nucleotides: TGTGCCAGCAGTGATGCCTCTAAGGCAGGGGCGCTTGCTTTCTTT. This rearrangement joins TRBV6-1 to TRBJ1-1, with a weak D call TRBD1 (6 bases). V lost 3 bases to trimming and J lost 11 bases, with 22 bases between them. Germline V gives CDR1 MNHNS, CDR2 SASEGT. The CDR3 extends over 15 amino acids.

In its sample, this clone was seen a few times. The chain is built from TRBV5-1 and TRBJ2-3, with TRBD2 identical over 9 bases. CDR1 is SGHRS and CDR2 is YFSETQ in the germline V gene. The junction had 17 bases not matched to a gene; V was cut back by 4 bases and J by 2 bases. CDR3 length: 19 residues. The chain's CDR3 is CASSLRGVGGGANTDTQYF. DNA of the CDR3: TGCGCCAGCAGCCTCCGAGGGGTCGGCGGGGGGGCCAACACAGATACGCAGTATTTT.

This clone was seen at least ten times. The chain employs TRBV28 and TRBJ1-1, with 9 nucleotides matching TRBD1. The CDR3 is made up of 17 amino acids. Germline V CDR1 and CDR2: MDHEN, SYDVKM. The V and J ends lost 2 bases and 4 bases, in that order; junction bases with no gene match: 11. The CDR3, as DNA: TGTGCCAGCAGTTTACCCGGGACAGGGTTGAGGGTCACTGAAGCTTTCTTT. This sequence encodes CASSLPGTGLRVTEAFF.

This clone was counted between two and nine times. The chain has TRBV5-1 and TRBJ1-6, with TRBD1 identical over 9 bases. This CDR3 contains 16 residues. Germline-derived CDR1 and CDR2 are SGHRS and YFSETQ. Losses at the gene ends were 1 base for V and 9 bases for J; bases not matched to a gene: 8. CDR3 sequence reads: CASSLSGTGRSSPLHF. CDR3 in DNA: TGCGCCAGCAGCTTGTCCGGGACAGGGCGTAGTTCACCCCTCCACTTT.

This clone has at least ten counts. The chain carries TRBV11-2 and TRBJ2-7, with 7 bases lining up with TRBD1. This CDR3 is built from 16 residues. Unmatched junction bases numbered 12, after V lost 4 bases and J lost 3 bases. Germline assignment: CDR1 SGHAT and CDR2 FQNNGV. The CDR3 region has the DNA TGTGCCAGCAGCTCGGGACAGCAGCTAGCCAACTACGAGCAGTACTTC. Amino acids: CASSSGQQLANYEQYF.

This clone was seen repeatedly, ten times or more. This sequence joins TRBV5-6 and TRBJ1-2; the match to TRBD1 covers 12 bases. J lost 4 bases, V lost 4 bases, and 8 bases had no gene match. The CDR3 spans 16 residues. The V gene's germline CDR1 is SGHDT and CDR2 YYEEEE. This CDR3 is CASSLGTGGATYGYTF. In nucleotides, the CDR3 is TGTGCCAGCAGCCTCGGGACAGGGGGCGCAACCTATGGCTACACCTTC.

Written as DNA, the CDR3 is TGTGCCAGCAGCGCCGGGACTAGCGGGGGGCAAGAGACCCAGTACTTC. It translates to CASSAGTSGGQETQYF. This chain joins TRBV9 and TRBJ2-5; 15 bases map to TRBD2. The V and J ends lost 3 bases and 2 bases, in that order; junction bases with no gene match: 2. CDR1 and CDR2 (germline): SGDLS, YYNGEE. The CDR3 sequence is 16 residues long.

This clone was counted only a few times. This chain uses TRBV9 with TRBJ1-2, with no clear D. There are 14 residues in the CDR3. Germline CDR1 and CDR2: SGDLS and YYNGEE. Trimming took 4 bases from V and 0 from J, leaving 10 bases between them. The DNA for the CDR3 is TGTGCCAGCAGCCCCCGGCAGGCTAACTATGGCTACACCTTC. Amino acid sequence: CASSPRQANYGYTF.